This T cell receptor (beta chain) was sequenced for a study of beta chain features in type 1 diabetes. This clone was seen repeatedly, ten times or more. Expressed TCRB transcripts got sequenced, as all isolated RNA was reverse transcribed. Some clones are missing from TCRdb's copy, which holds only in-frame ones; the method was immunoSEQ multiplex PCR. The repertoire includes around 300,000 clones, approximately 8.1% of them detected once, and more than 0.8% sits in the top ten. Germline V gene data show CDR1 as MDHEN and CDR2 as SYDVKM. The V end lost 4 bases, the J end lost 4 bases, and 15 bases lay between the germline ends. This CDR3 is 15 amino acids long.

The TCR originated in a woman between 18 and 29 years old in good health. The sequenced material came from central memory CD4+ T cells from blood. The V gene is TRBV28, the J gene TRBJ2-3; D is possibly TRBD1 or TRBD2 (6 bases each). The chain's CDR3 is CASSSGGYEADTQYF. The CDR3 nucleotides are TGTGCCAGCAGTTCCGGGGGCTATGAGGCAGATACGCAGTATTTT.